The source of this T cell receptor beta chain is a study of shared clonotypes between healthy human individuals. Broader study findings: An expected dependence of interdonor clonotype sharing on sequencing depth was noted. Sharing across four donors was seen in 4% to 6.5% of naive CD4 clonotypes.

The length of the CDR3 is 16 residues. Trimming stripped 3 bases from V and 4 bases from J, with 16 bases between. Germline V gene sequence: CDR1 GTSNPN, CDR2 SVGIG (reference sequence). In regard to this clone: The antigen is undetermined.

Only in-frame clones appear in the TCRdb table, and some are missing; sequencing was by immunoSEQ multiplex PCR. The table includes some 1,100,000 clones, 70% to 80% detected once. The specimen was memory CD4+ T cells from PBMCs. Subset: CD45RA-negative fraction. This clonotype was sampled from a man in his late teens or twenties in good health. Some clones in this sample may be carry-over from other donors' samples. The chain uses TRBV30 and TRBJ2-6; D is ambiguous. CDR3 sequence (DNA): TGTGCCTGGAGAAAGGGCCTTTTCTCCGGGGCCAACGTCCTGACTTTC. As protein: CAWRKGLFSGANVLTF.